The present TCR beta chain was sequenced within a study of response to subunit inactivated influenza vaccine. V lost 5 bases and J 1 base, leaving 9 bases between the germline ends. CDR3 size: 13 residues. The V gene's germline CDR1 is SGHAT and CDR2 FQNNGV. This clonotype was observed a handful of times. A single record per CDR3 protein comes from TCRdb applying MiXCR to the RT-PCR reads. The sample lists about 160,000 distinct CDR3 sequences; approximately 10% were seen once. This specimen consisted of non-naive T cells sorted from PBMCs, obtained roughly 46 days after vaccination. The chain uses TRBV11-2 and TRBJ2-7; weak D call: TRBD2 (5 bases). The TCR originated in a man in his forties or fifties who received an inactivated influenza vaccine. CDR3: CASSGRRSYEQYF. The CDR3 DNA is TGTGCCAGCAGCGGGAGAAGATCCTACGAGCAGTACTTC.